This is a list of T cell receptor beta chains from one sample in a study of post-analysis software for immune sequencing data. TCRdb processed the PCR reads anew with MiXCR; each CDR3 protein has one entry. The sample shows about 540,000 distinct CDR3 sequences, around a third of them seen only once. The sample consisted of blood. The source is a girl aged 2-17 years with multiple sclerosis. CDR3s include the opening cysteine and the closing phenylalanine or tryptophan. Each record gives: V gene, clone size, J gene, D gene, CDR3 protein, CDR3 DNA. The D gene is left open where the match is weak. Size is stated for part of the rows, as once, few or many counts, or as a class when the clone is expanded.

TRBV5-1	few	TRBJ2-5	.	CASSLRPSGGQETQYF	TGCGCCAGCAGCTTGCGTCCTAGTGGGGGCCAAGAGACCCAGTACTTC
TRBV11-2	.	TRBJ1-2	TRBD1	CASSAEDRAFYGYTF	TGTGCCAGCAGCGCGGAGGACAGGGCGTTCTATGGCTACACCTTC
TRBV5-8	.	TRBJ1-5	.	CASSPYGSQPQHF	TGTGCCAGCAGCCCTTACGGGAGTCAGCCCCAGCATTTT
TRBV11-2	few	TRBJ2-5	.	CASSWDFQETQYF	TGTGCCAGCAGCTGGGACTTCCAAGAGACCCAGTACTTC
TRBV11-2	few	TRBJ2-3	TRBD1	CASSLVYRGVDTQYF	TGTGCCAGCAGCTTAGTTTACAGGGGTGTCGATACGCAGTATTTT
TRBV20-1	.	TRBJ2-2	.	CSARSGVPKAQRNTGELFF	TGCAGTGCTAGATCTGGGGTTCCCAAAGCCCAGAGGAACACCGGGGAGCTGTTTTTT
TRBV11-1	.	TRBJ2-7	TRBD1	CASSFGDRNYEQYF	TGTGCCAGCAGCTTCGGGGACAGGAACTACGAGCAGTACTTC
TRBV12-5	once	TRBJ1-1	.	CASGFNMQGNTEAFF	TGTGCTAGTGGTTTCAACATGCAGGGGAACACTGAAGCTTTCTTT
TRBV11-1	.	TRBJ2-7	TRBD1	CASSLGNRGVNDYEQYF	TGTGCCAGCAGCTTAGGAAACAGGGGAGTAAATGACTACGAGCAGTACTTC
TRBV6-1	.	TRBJ2-7	TRBD1	CASAIRTGAVEQYF	TGTGCCAGCGCGATTAGGACAGGAGCGGTCGAGCAGTACTTC
TRBV29-1	few	TRBJ2-7	TRBD1	CSARTGESLEQYF	TGCAGCGCTAGGACAGGGGAAAGTTTGGAGCAGTACTTC
TRBV20-1	.	TRBJ2-7	TRBD1	CSASRDRARYEQYF	TGCAGTGCTAGCCGGGACAGGGCTAGATACGAGCAGTACTTC
TRBV20-1	many	TRBJ2-5	TRBD2	CSAKKTSGEETQYF	TGCAGTGCTAAGAAGACTAGCGGCGAGGAGACCCAGTACTTC
TRBV12-3/TRBV12-4	.	TRBJ2-7	TRBD2	CASSFRGGNEQYF	TGTGCCAGCAGTTTCCGGGGGGGAAACGAGCAGTACTTC
TRBV20-1	.	TRBJ1-5	.	CSASPLHGQGMGQPQHF	TGCAGTGCTAGTCCCCTCCATGGCCAGGGGATGGGTCAGCCCCAGCATTTT
TRBV12-3/TRBV12-4	few	TRBJ1-1	.	CASSFFLPRDTEAFF	TGTGCCAGCAGTTTTTTTTTACCAAGGGACACTGAAGCTTTCTTT
TRBV19	.	TRBJ2-5	TRBD1	CASRSWETGETETQYF	TGTGCCAGTAGATCTTGGGAGACAGGGGAGACTGAGACCCAGTACTTC
TRBV27	.	TRBJ1-1	TRBD1	CASSLRSGGWAEAFF	TGTGCCAGCAGTTTACGGTCAGGGGGCTGGGCTGAAGCTTTCTTT
TRBV20-1	.	TRBJ2-5	.	CSARDSTAGQETQYF	TGCAGTGCTAGAGACTCGACCGCCGGCCAAGAGACCCAGTACTTC
TRBV7-9	few	TRBJ1-2	.	CASSSVQGSVGYTF	TGTGCCAGCAGCTCCGTACAGGGATCAGTTGGCTACACCTTC
TRBV25-1	many	TRBJ2-6	.	CASRPPGANVLTF	TGTGCCAGCAGACCCCCTGGGGCCAACGTCCTGACTTTC
TRBV11-2	.	TRBJ2-1	TRBD2	CASSPTMRSGGAYEQFF	TGTGCCAGCAGCCCAACGATGCGGAGCGGGGGGGCCTATGAGCAGTTCTTC
TRBV29-1	.	TRBJ2-1	.	CSVPGTGVSEQFF	TGCAGCGTTCCCGGTACTGGGGTGAGTGAGCAGTTCTTC
TRBV5-1	.	TRBJ2-7	TRBD1	CASSSGTGSTYEQYF	TGCGCCAGCAGCTCTGGGACAGGGAGCACCTACGAGCAGTACTTC
TRBV5-5	once	TRBJ2-1	TRBD2	CASSFLAGVYEQFF	TGTGCCAGCAGCTTCCTAGCGGGGGTTTATGAGCAGTTCTTC
TRBV5-1	few	TRBJ2-1	TRBD1	CATRQGAYNEQFF	TGCGCCACCCGACAGGGGGCCTACAATGAGCAGTTCTTC
TRBV5-1	.	TRBJ2-5	.	CASNLALGGGETQYF	TGCGCCAGCAACTTGGCACTAGGAGGAGGAGAGACCCAGTACTTC
TRBV12-3/TRBV12-4	.	TRBJ2-7	TRBD1	CASSTGTGGWYEQYF	TGTGCCAGCAGCACTGGGACAGGGGGCTGGTACGAGCAGTACTTC
TRBV24-1	.	TRBJ2-3	TRBD1	CATSLTGTGATDTQYF	TGTGCCACCTCTCTGACCGGGACAGGGGCCACAGATACGCAGTATTTT
TRBV9	.	TRBJ1-2	.	CASSVGGGPSGGSNYGYTF	TGTGCCAGCAGCGTAGGTGGGGGGCCGAGCGGTGGATCTAACTATGGCTACACCTTC
TRBV29-1	many	TRBJ1-2	.	CSARRDSVYGYTF	TGCAGCGCCCGACGCGACTCCGTCTATGGCTACACCTTC
TRBV15	few	TRBJ1-2	.	CATSREEGIGFNYGYTF	TGTGCCACCAGCAGAGAGGAGGGAATAGGATTTAACTATGGCTACACCTTC
TRBV12-3/TRBV12-4	.	TRBJ2-7	.	CASSLEGGDSQYF	TGTGCCAGCAGTTTAGAGGGCGGGGACAGTCAGTACTTC
TRBV7-9	.	TRBJ2-1	TRBD1	CASSLRQGVMNEQFF	TGTGCCAGTAGCTTAAGACAGGGGGTCATGAATGAGCAGTTCTTC
TRBV6-9	.	TRBJ2-7	TRBD2	CASPEGLAGISYEQYF	TGTGCCAGCCCCGAAGGGCTAGCGGGTATCTCCTACGAGCAGTACTTC
TRBV29-1	.	TRBJ1-1	.	CSPSLGGNTEAFF	TGCAGTCCCTCCCTTGGCGGCAACACTGAAGCTTTCTTT
TRBV20-1	many	TRBJ2-1	TRBD2	CSAWAGGGSYNEQFF	TGCAGTGCTTGGGCGGGCGGGGGGTCCTACAATGAGCAGTTCTTC
TRBV3-1	.	TRBJ2-1	TRBD2	CASSQVGLAGGYNEQFF	TGTGCCAGCAGCCAAGTCGGGCTAGCGGGGGGGTACAATGAGCAGTTCTTC
TRBV5-1	.	TRBJ2-3	TRBD2	CASSGRGTSMTDTQYF	TGCGCCAGCAGCGGGAGGGGGACTAGCATGACAGATACGCAGTATTTT
TRBV5-6	few	TRBJ1-1	.	CASQRGPNTEAFF	TGTGCCAGCCAGAGGGGACCGAACACTGAAGCTTTCTTT
TRBV11-2	.	TRBJ2-1	TRBD2	CPSSLGGTTYNEQFF	TGTCCCAGCAGCCTCGGGGGGACTACCTACAATGAGCAGTTCTTC
TRBV7-8	few	TRBJ1-5	.	CASSFSGTEDQPQHF	TGTGCCAGCAGCTTCTCCGGGACGGAGGATCAGCCCCAGCATTTT
TRBV7-2	.	TRBJ2-4	.	CASSLDIGYNPYF	TGTGCCAGCAGCTTAGATATAGGTTATAATCCGTACTTC
TRBV4-1	.	TRBJ1-2	.	CASTPERAHYGYTF	TGCGCCAGCACCCCGGAGAGAGCCCACTATGGCTACACCTTC
TRBV11-1	.	TRBJ1-1	.	CASSLGSRGTEAFF	TGTGCCAGCAGCTTAGGGTCACGAGGCACTGAAGCTTTCTTT
TRBV2	.	TRBJ1-6	.	CASSEAFGGFNSPLHF	TGTGCCAGCAGTGAAGCGTTCGGAGGGTTCAATTCACCCCTCCACTTT
TRBV5-1	few	TRBJ2-3	TRBD1	CASSLPGQGRSDTQYF	TGCGCCAGCAGCTTACCGGGACAGGGGCGATCAGATACGCAGTATTTT
TRBV5-5	.	TRBJ1-5	.	CASSTGPDWNQPQHF	TGTGCCAGCAGCACGGGGCCGGACTGGAATCAGCCCCAGCATTTT
TRBV6-1	.	TRBJ2-1	TRBD1	CASSSRDRVLNNEQFF	TGTGCCAGCAGTTCCCGGGACAGGGTTTTGAACAATGAGCAGTTCTTC
TRBV6-4	many	TRBJ2-3	.	CASSPGSGTQYF	TGTGCCAGCAGCCCAGGGTCAGGTACGCAGTATTTT
TRBV5-1	.	TRBJ1-1	.	CASSSRVGTGPEAFF	TGCGCCAGCAGCTCGAGAGTCGGGACGGGACCCGAAGCTTTCTTT
TRBV7-2	few	TRBJ1-2	.	CASSLAAENGYTF	TGTGCCAGCAGCCTAGCCGCGGAGAATGGCTACACCTTC
TRBV20-1	.	TRBJ2-5	TRBD2	CSAHLPGSSGDQETQYF	TGCAGTGCCCATCTTCCCGGATCTAGCGGGGACCAAGAGACCCAGTACTTC
TRBV4-1	many	TRBJ1-1	TRBD1	CASSQLGTGVAFF	TGCGCCAGCAGCCAGCTAGGAACAGGGGTCGCTTTCTTT
TRBV4-1	.	TRBJ1-6	.	CASSQEPGAFNSPLHF	TGCGCCAGCAGCCAAGAACCCGGGGCCTTTAATTCACCCCTCCACTTT
TRBV7-2	many	TRBJ2-5	TRBD2	CASSNPVGLAAEETQYF	TGTGCCAGCAGCAACCCTGTGGGACTAGCGGCAGAAGAGACCCAGTACTTC
TRBV4-1	few	TRBJ2-3	.	CASSQDRIGPATDTQYF	TGCGCCAGCAGCCAAGATCGGATAGGGCCTGCTACAGATACGCAGTATTTT